The 23 T cell receptor beta chains listed next were all sequenced from one sample in a study of beta chain features in type 1 diabetes. Findings and limits, study-wide: Significant though moderate, a shortening of TCRB CDR3s appeared in all four CD4+ subsets of Type 1 diabetes patients.

The sequenced template was cDNA made from the entire isolated RNA. TCRdb keeps only in-frame clones here, not all; method: immunoSEQ multiplex PCR. The sample yields under 300,000 clones, 11% seen once. What these receptors recognize is not known. Sequenced: naive CD4+ T cells from blood. These receptors were taken from a man aged 25-40 years with type 1 diabetes.

V and J are TRBV5-4 and TRBJ2-5; 7 bases are shared with TRBD2. The CDR3 loop spans 15 amino acids. Per germline, CDR1 SGHNT and CDR2 YYREEE (reference sequence). The junction had 8 bases not matched to a gene; V was cut back by 4 bases and J by 2 bases. The CDR3 loop reads CASSLPLGGQETQYF. The CDR3 DNA is TGTGCCAGCAGCCTACCTCTGGGGGGGCAAGAGACCCAGTACTTC.

This chain links TRBV11-2 with TRBJ1-1; D may be TRBD1 (6 bases). V lost 7 bases and J 10 bases, leaving 13 bases between the germline ends. CDR3 length: 11 residues. CDR1 and CDR2 from the germline V gene are SGHAT and FQNNGV. CDR3 region: CASTSGGRAFF. DNA for the CDR3: TGTGCCAGCACCTCTGGGGGCAGAGCTTTCTTT.

This chain uses TRBV9 with TRBJ2-3, with TRBD2 matching over 11 bases. The V segment lost 3 bases and the J segment 5 bases; nucleotides outside the gene matches: 8. The CDR3 has 16 amino acids. The germline gives CDR1 SGDLS, CDR2 YYNGEE. The CDR3 bases are TGTGCCAGCAGCGCCTCACTAGCGGGGGCCGGAGATACGCAGTATTTT. This codes for CASSASLAGAGDTQYF.

This clone has a handful of counts. The gene calls are TRBV5-1 and TRBJ2-5; unclear D gene. The V end was cut by 4 bases, the J end by 5 bases, with 12 bases between. The CDR3 has 13 residues. Germline loops: CDR1 SGHRS, CDR2 YFSETQ. This chain's CDR3 is CASSPTPGETQYF. The CDR3 nucleotides read TGCGCCAGCAGCCCCACTCCCGGGGAGACCCAGTACTTC.

This clone was counted a few times. J is TRBJ1-1 and V is TRBV18; 8 bases are shared with TRBD1. Losses at the gene ends were 3 bases for V and 8 bases for J; bases not matched to a gene: 8. In germline, CDR1 is KGHSH, CDR2 LQKENI. This CDR3 has 14 amino acids. This CDR3 is CASSPGQGISEAFF. DNA of the CDR3: TGTGCCAGCTCACCCGGACAGGGAATATCCGAAGCTTTCTTT.

This chain links TRBV18 with TRBJ1-5, with no clear D. This CDR3 is built from 16 residues. With 0 bases removed from V and 2 bases from J, the gap between germline ends came to 11 bases. CDR1 is KGHSH, CDR2 LQKENI, per germline. CDR3 sequence: CASSPPGGSGNQPQHF. The CDR3 bases are TGTGCCAGCTCACCACCGGGAGGGTCCGGCAATCAGCCCCAGCATTTT.

This clone was seen only a few times. J is TRBJ1-5 and V is TRBV18; unclear D gene. Germline CDR1 is KGHSH and CDR2 is LQKENI. The V end was cut by 2 bases, the J end by 4 bases, with 15 bases between. The CDR3 sequence is 16 residues long. The CDR3 sequence: CASSPTSGGSNQPQHF. The CDR3 coding sequence is TGTGCCAGCTCACCAACGTCAGGAGGAAGTAATCAGCCCCAGCATTTT.

This clone was recorded at least ten times. The chain couples TRBV30 to TRBJ2-5; no clear D. CDR3 length: 11 residues. Trimming cost V 0 bases and J 5 bases, with 4 bases left between them. The germline V gene encodes CDR1 GTSNPN and CDR2 SVGIG (reference sequence). The chain's CDR3 is CAWSVRETQYF. CDR3 nucleotides: TGTGCCTGGAGTGTACGGGAGACCCAGTACTTC.

The V gene is TRBV6-5, the J gene TRBJ1-1; D is possibly TRBD1 (6 bases). This CDR3 contains 13 residues. Germline values: CDR1 MNHEY, CDR2 SVGAGI. With 5 bases removed from V and 7 bases from J, the gap between germline ends came to 14 bases. CDR3 residues: CASSTLGGLEAFF. The DNA for the CDR3 is TGTGCCAGCAGTACTTTGGGGGGGCTTGAAGCTTTCTTT.

This clone was counted between two and nine times. The chain's CDR3 is CASSTRQGTGTEAFF. DNA for the CDR3: TGTGCCAGCTCAACACGACAGGGTACGGGCACTGAAGCTTTCTTT. The chain combines TRBV18 with TRBJ1-1, with TRBD1 matching 7 bases. V shed 5 bases, J shed 4 bases, and the junction held 10 bases outside the gene matches. Germline CDR1 reads KGHSH; CDR2 reads LQKENI. CDR3 size: 15 residues.

This clone is a singleton in its sample. The chain links TRBV9 to TRBJ1-1; TRBD1 matches at 7 bases. CDR3 size: 14 residues. After removal of 3 bases from V and 7 bases from J, the junction contained 9 bases not matched to a gene. CDR1 SGDLS and CDR2 YYNGEE come from the germline V gene. The CDR3: CASSAEHRGDEAFF. CDR3 bases: TGTGCCAGCAGCGCCGAGCACAGGGGCGATGAAGCTTTCTTT. The whole variable domain, remainder taken from reference TRBV9 and TRBJ1-1, is DSGVTQTPKHLITATGQRVTLRCSPRSGDLSVYWYQQSLDQGLQFLIQYYNGEERAKGNILERFSAQQFPDLHSELNLSSLELGDSALYFCASSAEHRGDEAFFGQGTRLTVV.

The table lists this clone with a few counts. The chain joins TRBV18 to TRBJ2-7, with 8 bases lining up with TRBD1. The V and J ends lost 2 bases and 5 bases, in that order; junction bases with no gene match: 5. CDR1 is KGHSH and CDR2 is LQKENI in the germline V gene. CDR3 size: 14 residues. The CDR3 loop reads CASSPRTGSDEQYF. The DNA for the CDR3 is TGTGCCAGCTCACCAAGGACAGGGTCAGACGAGCAGTACTTC.

This clone occurred once. The rearrangement links TRBV10-3 to TRBJ2-7; the D is unclear. The germline CDR1 and CDR2 sequences are ENHRY and SYGVKD. The CDR3 runs 15 residues. With 0 bases removed from V and 1 base from J, the gap between germline ends came to 10 bases. The CDR3 reads CAISESMVRSYEQYF. Here the CDR3 DNA reads TGTGCCATCAGTGAGTCGATGGTCAGATCCTACGAGCAGTACTTC.

The chain has TRBV7-2 and TRBJ1-2; no definite D call. The V and J ends lost 1 base and 4 bases respectively, with 7 bases between them. This CDR3 comprises 13 residues. Germline V gene lookup returns CDR1 SGHTA and CDR2 FQGNSA. Here the CDR3 DNA reads TGTGCCAGCAGCTTAGGAGGGAGCTATGGCTACACCTTC. Protein product: CASSLGGSYGYTF.

The gene calls are TRBV29-1 and TRBJ2-1; D is ambiguous. This CDR3 comprises 12 residues. Trimming left V 5 bases short and J 7 bases short, with 12 bases between. CDR1 and CDR2 (germline): SQVTM, ANQGSEA. The CDR3 nucleotides read TGCAGCGTTCCCTCTATGATGAATGAGCAGTTCTTC. Its translation is CSVPSMMNEQFF.

This clone turned up a few times. The chain recombines TRBV27 with TRBJ2-2; 8 nucleotides match TRBD1. The germline gives CDR1 MNHEY, CDR2 SMNVEV (reference sequence). The CDR3 is 14 amino acids. Trimming removed 6 bases from V and 6 bases from J; junction bases left unmatched: 6. CDR3 coding DNA: TGTGCCAGCAGGGGACAGGCATGGGCCGGGGAGCTGTTTTTT. This sequence encodes CASRGQAWAGELFF.

This clone was counted between two and nine times. The CDR3 sequence is CASSEGRSLGTQYF. CDR3 bases: TGTGCCAGCAGTGAGGGGCGGTCCCTTGGGACCCAGTACTTC. The V gene is TRBV2, the J gene TRBJ2-5, with D possibly being TRBD1 (5 bases). The germline V gene encodes CDR1 SNHLY and CDR2 FYNNEI. Trimming cost V 3 bases and J 7 bases, with 15 bases left between them. This CDR3 is built from 14 residues.

With respect to this clone: The DNA is omitted, as the CDR3 cannot be located on it reliably, and the CDR3 follows TCRdb's listing. The chain joins TRBV29-1 to TRBJ2-3; TRBD2 reflects the table's D call only, with no check against the DNA. Termini included, the CDR3 measures 11 amino acids. Germline V gene sequence: CDR1 SQVTM, CDR2 ANQGSEA. The CDR3 sequence: CSVASGARKYF.

The chain uses TRBV28 and TRBJ2-1; 11 bases match TRBD2. The germline gives CDR1 MDHEN, CDR2 SYDVKM. The V segment lost 5 bases and the J segment 3 bases; nucleotides outside the gene matches: 3. The CDR3 is 15 residues long. The CDR3 DNA follows: TGTGCCAGCAGTCCCGGACTAGCGGGCTACAATGAGCAGTTCTTC. It translates to CASSPGLAGYNEQFF. Using reference TRBV28 and TRBJ2-1 for the parts outside the CDR3, the full variable domain is DVKVTQSSRYLVKRTGEKVFLECVQDMDHENMFWYRQDPGLGLRLIYFSYDVKMKEKGDIPEGYSVSREKKERFSLILESASTNQTSMYLCASSPGLAGYNEQFFGPGTRLTVL.

The V and J genes are TRBV7-2 and TRBJ1-2; 7 nucleotides match TRBD1. CDR1 is SGHTA and CDR2 is FQGNSA in the germline V gene. V shed 7 bases, J shed 4 bases, and the junction held 9 bases outside the gene matches. There are 14 residues in the CDR3. The CDR3, as DNA: TGTGCCAGCACCTTGGAAGGGGGCGGCTATGGCTACACCTTC. It encodes CASTLEGGGYGYTF.

The rearrangement joins TRBV6-1 to TRBJ1-2; D uncertain. Trimming cost V 2 bases and J 7 bases, with 11 bases left between them. There are 13 residues in the CDR3. Germline lookup yields CDR1 MNHNS and CDR2 SASEGT. CDR3: CASSENSGGGYTF. In DNA, the CDR3 is TGTGCCAGCAGTGAAAACTCGGGAGGTGGCTACACCTTC.

This clone was seen a handful of times. The chain employs TRBV5-1 and TRBJ2-1; a possible D gene is TRBD1 (5 bases). Trimming left V 4 bases short and J 3 bases short, with 14 bases between. This CDR3 contains 15 residues. CDR1 and CDR2 from the germline V gene are SGHRS and YFSETQ. The CDR3 sequence: CASSKTDRDYNEQFF. The CDR3 DNA is TGCGCCAGCAGCAAGACAGATAGAGACTACAATGAGCAGTTCTTC. Supplemented by reference TRBV5-1 and TRBJ2-1, the full variable domain reads KAGVTQTPRYLIKTRGQQVTLSCSPISGHRSVSWYQQTPGQGLQFLFEYFSETQRNKGNFPGRFSGRQFSNSRSEMNVSTLELGDSALYLCASSKTDRDYNEQFFGPGTRLTVL.

This sequence joins TRBV2 and TRBJ1-5; TRBD1 might be the D (5 bases). The V gene's germline CDR1 is SNHLY and CDR2 FYNNEI. This CDR3 region has 12 residues. V was pared by 5 bases and J by 8 bases, with 10 bases between. As DNA, the CDR3 is TGTGCCAGCAGTCAACAGGTCGAGCCCCAGCATTTT. It codes for CASSQQVEPQHF.